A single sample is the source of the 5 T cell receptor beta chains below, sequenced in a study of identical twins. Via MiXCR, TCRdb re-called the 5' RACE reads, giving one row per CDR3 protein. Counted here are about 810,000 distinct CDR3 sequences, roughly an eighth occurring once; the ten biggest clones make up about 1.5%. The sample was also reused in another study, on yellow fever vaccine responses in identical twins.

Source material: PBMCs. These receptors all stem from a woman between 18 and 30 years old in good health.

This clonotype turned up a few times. The CDR3 sequence: CASSYKTRGHYGYTF. The CDR3 bases are TGTGCCAGCAGTTACAAAACCAGGGGCCACTATGGCTACACCTTC. The chain couples TRBV6-2 or TRBV6-3 to TRBJ1-2; D is perhaps TRBD1 (6 bases). The CDR3 loop spans 15 amino acids. Trimming stripped 2 bases from V and 3 bases from J, with 13 bases between. From germline, CDR1 is MNHEY and CDR2 SVGEGT.

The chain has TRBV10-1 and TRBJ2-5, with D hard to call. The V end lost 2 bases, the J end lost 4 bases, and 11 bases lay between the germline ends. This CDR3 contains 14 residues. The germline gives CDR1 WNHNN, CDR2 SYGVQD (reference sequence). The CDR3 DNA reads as TGCGCCAGCAGTGAGGAGCTAGTTGGAGAGACCCAGTACTTC. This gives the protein CASSEELVGETQYF.

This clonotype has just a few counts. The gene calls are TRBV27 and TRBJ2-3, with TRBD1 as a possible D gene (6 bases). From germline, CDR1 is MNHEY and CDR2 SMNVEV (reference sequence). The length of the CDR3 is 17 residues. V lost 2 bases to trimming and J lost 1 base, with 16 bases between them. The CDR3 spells CASSLIPGVVGTDTQYF. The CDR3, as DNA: TGTGCCAGCAGTTTAATCCCAGGGGTTGTTGGCACAGATACGCAGTATTTT.

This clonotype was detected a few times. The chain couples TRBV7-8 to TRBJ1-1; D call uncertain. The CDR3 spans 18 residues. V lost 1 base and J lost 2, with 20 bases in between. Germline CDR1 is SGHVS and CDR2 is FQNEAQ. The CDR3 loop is CASSLGVGGRQLNTEAFF. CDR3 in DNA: TGTGCCAGCAGCTTAGGCGTGGGCGGGCGCCAACTAAACACTGAAGCTTTCTTT.

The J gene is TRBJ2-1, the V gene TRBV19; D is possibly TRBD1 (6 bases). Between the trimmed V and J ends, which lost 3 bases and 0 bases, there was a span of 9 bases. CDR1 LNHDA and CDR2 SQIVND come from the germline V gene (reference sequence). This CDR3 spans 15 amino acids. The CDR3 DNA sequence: TGTGCCAGTAGTATTGAACAGGGCTCCTACAATGAGCAGTTCTTC. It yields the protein CASSIEQGSYNEQFF.